Below are 28 T cell receptor beta chains sequenced from a single sample in a study of T cell clonality in common variable immunodeficiency. TCRdb's copy holds only in-frame clones and misses some; the assay was immunoSEQ multiplex PCR. The sample has approximately 81,000 clones, none seen only once. Sequenced sample: peripheral blood mononuclear cells. The receptors were sampled from a person aged 18-70 years in good health.

This clone occurred many times. The DNA ends 3 residues before the CDR3 does, and the rest of the CDR3 is filled in from the germline J gene. The gene calls are TRBV2 and TRBJ2-5, with TRBD1 matching over 9 bases. From germline, CDR1 is SNHLY and CDR2 FYNNEI. With V trimmed by 6 bases and J by 3 bases, 2 bases remained unmatched. This CDR3 region has 13 residues. CDR3 loop: CASRRTGEETQYF. Incomplete CDR3 DNA: TGTGCCAGCAGACGGACAGGGGAAGAGACC.

This clone was seen repeatedly, ten times or more. The read halts 3 residues ahead of the CDR3 end, with the missing end drawn from the germline J gene. The chain links TRBV20-1 to TRBJ2-3, with D tentatively TRBD2 (6 bases). Germline V lookup: CDR1 DFQATT, CDR2 SNEGSKA (reference sequence). The germline V and J ends were trimmed by 1 base and 4 bases, with 15 bases remaining between them. This CDR3 comprises 15 residues. The CDR3 loop is CSARGPLGTADTQYF. CDR3 DNA (partial): TGCAGTGCTAGAGGGCCCCTAGGGACTGCAGATACG.

This clone was picked up many times. The DNA ends 3 residues before the CDR3 does, and the rest of the CDR3 is filled in from the germline J gene. The chain recombines TRBV5-4 with TRBJ2-2; D may be TRBD2 (6 bases). The germline V gene encodes CDR1 SGHNT and CDR2 YYREEE (reference sequence). With 4 bases removed from V and 1 base from J, the gap between germline ends came to 11 bases. The CDR3 runs 15 residues. The DNA read from the CDR3 is TGTGCCAGCAGCCCCGGGACTCGGAACACCGGGGAG. As protein: CASSPGTRNTGE. The whole CDR3 protein is CASSPGTRNTGELFF.

This clone showed up many times. At one end, the junction sequence differs from germline, possibly due to a read error. The read terminates 3 residues ahead of where the CDR3 ends, so the germline J gene completes it. This chain uses TRBV4-2 with TRBJ2-7; TRBD1 matches at 8 bases. Germline V gene sequence: CDR1 LGHNA, CDR2 YNFKEQ. The CDR3 runs to 14 residues. The chain's CDR3 is CASSHSGQGYEQYF. Partial CDR3 DNA: TGCGCCAGCAGCCATTCTGGACAGGGCTACGAG.

This clone was recorded at least ten times. The DNA ends 3 residues before the CDR3 does, and the rest of the CDR3 is filled in from the germline J gene. V is TRBV18 and J is TRBJ2-3, with D tentatively TRBD1 (6 bases). V lost 3 bases and J lost 2, with 12 bases in between. Germline lookup yields CDR1 KGHSH and CDR2 LQKENI. This CDR3 region has 15 residues. CDR3 sequence: CASSPDRVLTDTQYF. The CDR3 DNA, read in part, is TGTGCCAGCTCACCGGACAGAGTCCTCACAGATACG.

This clone was counted many times. The CDR3 goes on 3 residues after the read ends, and that part is filled in from the germline J gene. V gene TRBV30 combines with J gene TRBJ2-5; D call uncertain. The CDR3 has 12 residues. Trimming removed 3 bases at V and 0 bases at J, with 5 bases between. From germline, CDR1 is GTSNPN and CDR2 SVGIG (reference sequence). Incomplete CDR3 DNA: TGTGCCTGGAGACTGTACCAAGAGACC. This gives the protein CAWRLYQET. The entire CDR3 is CAWRLYQETQYF.

This clone came up many times. The CDR3 end lies 3 residues beyond the end of the read and is filled in from the germline J gene. The rearrangement uses TRBV20-1 and TRBJ2-1; 16 bases align to TRBD2. The CDR3 contains 16 residues. The V and J ends lost 6 bases and 3 bases, in that order; junction bases with no gene match: 5. Germline assignment: CDR1 DFQATT and CDR2 SNEGSKA (reference sequence). The DNA read from the CDR3 is TGCAGTGCAGGGACTAGCGGGAGGGCCGTCTACAATGAG. It translates to CSAGTSGRAVYNE. The entire CDR3 sequence reads CSAGTSGRAVYNEQFF.

This clone was seen ten or more times. The read terminates 3 residues before the CDR3 end, so the remaining end is supplied by the germline J gene. The V gene is TRBV2, the J gene TRBJ2-1; 7 bases line up with TRBD1. Trimming at V came to 8 bases and at J to 0 bases, leaving 4 bases not matched to a gene. The CDR3 is made up of 14 amino acids. The germline CDR1 and CDR2 sequences are SNHLY and FYNNEI. The DNA read from the CDR3 is TGTGCCAGCCGGGGACAGTTCTCCTACAATGAG. Its translation: CASRGQFSYNE. From start to end, the CDR3 is CASRGQFSYNEQFF.

This clone occurred many times. The missing CDR3 end, 3 residues past where the read stops, is filled in from the germline J gene. V usage is TRBV20-1 and J usage is TRBJ1-1; tentative D call: TRBD1 (5 bases). The CDR3 has 16 amino acids. Per the germline V gene, CDR1 is DFQATT and CDR2 is SNEGSKA (reference sequence). Trimming took 6 bases from V and 3 from J, leaving 23 bases between them. CDR3 residues: CSASRRTMSPDTEAFF. The part of the CDR3 DNA that was read is TGCAGTGCATCAAGGCGGACAATGTCACCGGACACTGAA.

This clone was seen many times. The read ends 3 residues early relative to the CDR3; the germline J gene fills the gap. This rearrangement joins TRBV16 to TRBJ2-7; no clear D gene. V lost 0 bases, J lost 0 bases, and 6 bases lay in between. The CDR3 is 14 residues long. Germline V CDR1 and CDR2: KGHSY, FQNENV. CDR3 protein: CASSQSLRSYEQYF. The CDR3 DNA, read in part, is TGTGCCAGCAGCCAATCGCTGCGCTCCTACGAG.

In its sample, this clone was seen many times. Incomplete CDR3 DNA: TGCAGTGCTAAAGTTAGACAGTCTACCGGGGAG. As protein: CSAKVRQSTGE. The whole CDR3 reads CSAKVRQSTGELFF. The V call is TRBV20-1, the J call TRBJ2-2; weak D call: TRBD1 (5 bases). The read comes to an end 3 residues before the CDR3 does, leaving the germline J gene to fill in the end. The germline gives CDR1 DFQATT, CDR2 SNEGSKA (reference sequence). The V end lost 4 bases, the J end lost 5 bases, and 14 bases lay between the germline ends. This CDR3 has 14 amino acids.

This clone was counted ten times or more. The part of the CDR3 DNA that was read is TGTGCCAGCGTGACAGGGGGGACCGGGGAG. Translated, it gives CASVTGGTGE. The CDR3 as a whole reads CASVTGGTGELFF. The V and J genes are TRBV2 and TRBJ2-2, with 9 bases matching TRBD1. The read gets to within 3 residues of the CDR3 end, and the germline J gene fills in the rest. J lost 5 bases, V lost 8 bases, and 3 bases had no gene match. The CDR3 extends over 13 amino acids. From germline, CDR1 is SNHLY and CDR2 FYNNEI. Full variable domain (missing parts from reference TRBV2 and TRBJ2-2): EPEVTQTPSHQVTQMGQEVILRCVPISNHLYFYWYRQILGQKVEFLVSFYNNEISEKSEIFDDQFSVERPDGSNFTLKIRSTKLEDSAMYFCASVTGGTGELFFGEGSRLTVL.

This clone has ten or more counts. The read terminates 3 residues ahead of where the CDR3 ends, so the germline J gene completes it. The J gene is TRBJ2-7, the V gene TRBV6-2 or TRBV6-3, with 11 bases aligning to TRBD2. The CDR3 sequence is 17 residues long. CDR1 and CDR2 (germline): MNHEY, SVGEGT. J was trimmed by 3 bases and V by 0 bases; bases with no gene match: 7. CDR3 protein: CASSYSASGRTNYEQYF. The DNA read from the CDR3 is TGTGCCAGCAGTTACTCCGCTAGCGGGAGGACGAACTACGAG.

This clone appeared many times. The read is 3 residues too short to cover the CDR3 end, so that end is filled in from the germline J gene. This chain uses TRBV20-1 with TRBJ2-1; TRBD2 aligns across 9 bases. The V and J ends lost 3 bases and 4 bases, in that order; junction bases with no gene match: 4. Germline CDR1 is DFQATT and CDR2 is SNEGSKA (reference sequence). The length of the CDR3 is 14 residues. The CDR3 loop is CSASTSGRYNEQFF. The covered CDR3 bases are TGCAGTGCTAGTACTAGCGGGCGGTACAATGAG.

This clone was picked up many times. Read data end 3 residues before the CDR3 end; the end is taken from the germline J gene. The chain joins TRBV7-2 to TRBJ2-7; TRBD2 might be the D (5 bases). V was cut by 1 base and J by 0 bases, with 10 bases left in between. Germline CDR1 and CDR2: SGHTA and FQGNSA. The CDR3 sequence is 15 residues long. The CDR3 loop reads CASSLGGRLSYEQYF. The CDR3 bases that were read are TGTGCCAGCAGCTTAGGCGGGCGACTCTCCTACGAG.

In this sample, this clone turned up many times. The read gets to within 3 residues of the CDR3 end, and the germline J gene fills in the rest. V is TRBV6-2 or TRBV6-3 and J is TRBJ2-5; TRBD2 might be the D (7 bases). The CDR3 covers 13 residues. V was pared by 5 bases and J by 4 bases, with 11 bases between. Germline V gene sequence: CDR1 MNHEY, CDR2 SVGEGT. This chain's CDR3 is CASSRGGPETQYF. CDR3 DNA, as far as it was read: TGTGCCAGCAGTAGGGGGGGCCCAGAGACC.

The table lists this clone with many counts. The CDR3 goes on 3 residues after the read ends, and that part is filled in from the germline J gene. The chain uses TRBV4-1 and TRBJ2-3; 11 bases are a match to TRBD2. The CDR3 runs 14 residues. Germline CDR1 reads MGHRA; CDR2 reads YSYEKL. Incomplete CDR3 DNA: TGCGCCAGCAGCCAATTAGCGGGAGGGTTCACG. This encodes CASSQLAGGFT. The CDR3, in full, reads CASSQLAGGFTQYF.

The sample holds many counts of this clone. The read comes to an end 3 residues before the CDR3 does, leaving the germline J gene to fill in the end. The rearrangement links TRBV20-1 to TRBJ2-7; 8 bases align to TRBD2. V was clipped by 5 bases and J by 2 bases; unmatched bases: 5. The CDR3 has 13 amino acids. In germline, CDR1 is DFQATT, CDR2 SNEGSKA (reference sequence). CDR3 residues: CSALAGTAYEQYF. Partial CDR3 DNA: TGCAGTGCTTTAGCGGGGACTGCCTACGAG.

This clone came up many times. Read sequence stops 3 residues before the CDR3 end, and the germline J gene provides the missing end. The gene calls are TRBV6-4 and TRBJ1-6; 7 bases agree with TRBD1. This CDR3 is 14 amino acids long. After removal of 6 bases from V and 5 bases from J, the junction contained 4 bases not matched to a gene. Germline lookup yields CDR1 MRHNA and CDR2 SNTAGT. The sequenced part of the CDR3 DNA is TGTGCCAGCAGCCAGGACAGGAATAATTCACCC. Translated, it gives CASSQDRNNSP. The complete CDR3 protein is CASSQDRNNSPLHF.

This clone has a count of ten or more. The sequence runs out 3 residues before the end of the CDR3; the remainder is reconstructed from the germline J gene. This rearrangement joins TRBV5-4 to TRBJ1-2; D unclear. Trimming stripped 4 bases from V and 4 bases from J, with 11 bases between. Germline CDR1 and CDR2: SGHNT and YYREEE (reference sequence). CDR3 length: 13 amino acids. CDR3 protein: CASSVGAGYGYTF. The DNA read from the CDR3 is TGTGCCAGCAGCGTGGGCGCTGGCTATGGC.

This clone was observed at least ten times. The CDR3 is cut off 3 residues early in the read; its end comes from the germline J gene. This chain uses TRBV5-1 with TRBJ2-5; no reliable D call. In germline, CDR1 is SGHRS, CDR2 YFSETQ. V was pared by 1 base and J by 1 base, with 8 bases between. The CDR3 sequence is 14 residues long. This CDR3 is CASSLTNTQETQYF. The part of the CDR3 DNA that was read is TGCGCCAGCAGCTTGACAAATACCCAAGAGACC.

In its sample, this clone was seen many times. The CDR3 end is not reached by the read, which stops 3 residues before it; the germline J gene fills it in. This chain joins TRBV30 and TRBJ1-2; 8 bases are a match to TRBD1. The germline CDR1 and CDR2 sequences are GTSNPN and SVGIG (reference sequence). V shed 0 bases and J 7 bases; nucleotides not matched to a gene: 4. The CDR3 covers 13 residues. The CDR3 loop is CAWSVQGEGGYTF. CDR3 DNA (partial): TGTGCCTGGAGTGTACAGGGGGAAGGTGGC. The full variable domain, with the rest looked up from reference TRBV30 and TRBJ1-2, is SQTIHQWPATLVQPVGSPLSLECTVEGTSNPNLYWYRQAAGRGLQLLFYSVGIGQISSEVPQNLSASRPQDRQFILSSKKLLLSDSGFYLCAWSVQGEGGYTFGSGTRLTVV.

This clone was seen more than once but under ten times. The CDR3 protein is CASSRGEAGGIEQYF. The DNA read from the CDR3 is TGCGCCAGCAGCCGGGGGGAGGCAGGGGGCATCGAG. V usage is TRBV10-2 and J usage is TRBJ2-7, with a tentative D call TRBD1 (8 bases). The read ends 3 residues early relative to the CDR3; the germline J gene fills the gap. V lost 6 bases to trimming and J lost 6 bases, with 21 bases between them. This CDR3 has 15 residues. Germline lookup yields CDR1 WSHSY and CDR2 SAAADI.

The sample holds many counts of this clone. The read halts 3 residues ahead of the CDR3 end, with the missing end drawn from the germline J gene. The genes are TRBV20-1 and TRBJ2-7, with 10 bases identical to TRBD1. V trimming: 5 bases; J trimming: 4 bases; junction bases outside the gene matches: 5. This CDR3 comprises 13 residues. Germline-derived CDR1 and CDR2 are DFQATT and SNEGSKA (reference sequence). The CDR3 region is CSAGGQGNYEQYF. Partial CDR3 DNA: TGCAGTGCTGGGGGACAGGGGAATTACGAG.

This clone was seen repeatedly, ten times or more. The read terminates 3 residues ahead of where the CDR3 ends, so the germline J gene completes it. The chain uses TRBV18 and TRBJ1-4, with 9 bases lining up with TRBD1. This CDR3 has 17 residues. The V gene end was trimmed by 3 bases and the J gene end by 8 bases; junction bases not matched to a gene: 13. Germline loops: CDR1 KGHSH, CDR2 LQKENI. The covered CDR3 bases are TGTGCCAGCTCACCCCTCCCCCAGACAGGGGGAGGCGAAAAA. As protein: CASSPLPQTGGGEK. The whole CDR3 reads CASSPLPQTGGGEKLFF.

This clone occurred many times. The read finishes 3 residues shy of the CDR3 end, and the germline J gene is used to complete it. The chain couples TRBV20-1 to TRBJ1-6; TRBD1 matches 7 bases. The CDR3 is made up of 15 amino acids. The trim removed 5 bases at V and 0 bases at J, leaving 4 bases unmatched. CDR1 and CDR2 from the germline V gene are DFQATT and SNEGSKA (reference sequence). The DNA read from the CDR3 is TGCAGTGCTGGCGGACAGGACTCCTATAATTCACCC. Encoded protein: CSAGGQDSYNSP. The entire CDR3 reads CSAGGQDSYNSPLHF.

In its sample, this clone was seen many times. The junction does not match germline at one end; this may be a read error. The sequenced fragment ends 3 residues before the CDR3 boundary, so the rest is inferred from the germline J gene. This rearrangement joins TRBV19 to TRBJ1-5; 8 bases are a match to TRBD1. The CDR3 is 13 amino acids. The germline CDR1 and CDR2 sequences are LNHDA and SQIVND (reference sequence). This CDR3 is CGTSAGGYQPQHF. The DNA read from the CDR3 is TGCGGAACAAGTGCAGGGGGCTATCAGCCC.

Ten or more counts support this clone. The read gets to within 3 residues of the CDR3 end, and the germline J gene fills in the rest. The V call is TRBV19, the J call TRBJ1-1; 9 nucleotides align to TRBD1. The germline gives CDR1 LNHDA, CDR2 SQIVND (reference sequence). The CDR3 has 14 amino acids. V shed 6 bases, J shed 1 base, and the junction held 3 bases outside the gene matches. The CDR3 sequence is CASRQGAENTEAFF. CDR3 DNA (partial): TGTGCCAGTAGACAGGGGGCGGAGAACACTGAA.